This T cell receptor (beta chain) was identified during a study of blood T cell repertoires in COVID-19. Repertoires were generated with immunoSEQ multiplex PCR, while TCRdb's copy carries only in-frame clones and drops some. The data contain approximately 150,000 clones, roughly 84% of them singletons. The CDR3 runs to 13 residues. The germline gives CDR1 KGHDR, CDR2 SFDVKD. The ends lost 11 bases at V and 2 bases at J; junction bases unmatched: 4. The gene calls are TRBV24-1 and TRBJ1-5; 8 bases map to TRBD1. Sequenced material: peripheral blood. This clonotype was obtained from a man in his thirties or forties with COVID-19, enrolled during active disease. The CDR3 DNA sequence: TGTGCCATCTCACAGGGGGGCAATCAGCCCCAGCATTTT. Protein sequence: CAISQGGNQPQHF.